These 27 T cell receptor beta chains came from one sample sequenced in a study of beta chain features in type 1 diabetes. Expressed TCRB transcripts were sequenced, since all the RNA that had been isolated was reverse transcribed. TCRdb's table, derived via immunoSEQ multiplex PCR, lists solely in-frame clones and lacks some. The sample has around 500,000 clones, about an eighth seen once. Material for sequencing was naive CD4+ T cells from blood. All receptors derive from a woman in her late teens or twenties in good health.

This clone has only a few counts. V and J are TRBV4-1 and TRBJ2-3; 8 nucleotides match TRBD2. The V segment lost 5 bases and the J segment 5 bases; nucleotides outside the gene matches: 6. In germline, CDR1 is MGHRA, CDR2 YSYEKL. This CDR3 has 14 amino acids. The CDR3 is CASSSPGGKDTQYF. CDR3 DNA: TGCGCCAGCAGCTCCCCGGGAGGGAAAGATACGCAGTATTTT.

The chain combines TRBV10-3 with TRBJ1-1; 8 nucleotides align to TRBD1. The CDR3 is made up of 13 amino acids. CDR1 is ENHRY, CDR2 SYGVKD, per germline. With 7 bases clipped from V and 5 bases from J, the junction kept 6 bases outside the gene matches. The CDR3 sequence is CAIKGQEGTEAFF. As DNA, the CDR3 is TGTGCCATCAAGGGACAGGAGGGGACTGAAGCTTTCTTT.

This sequence joins TRBV7-8 and TRBJ2-5; 11 bases are shared with TRBD2. CDR1 is SGHVS, CDR2 FQNEAQ, per germline. There are 18 residues in the CDR3. V lost 1 base to trimming and J lost 0 bases; unmatched junction nucleotides: 7. CDR3 nucleotide sequence: TGTGCCAGCAGCTTAGATGCGCTAGCGGGAGGTAACCAAGAGACCCAGTACTTC. It encodes CASSLDALAGGNQETQYF.

The chain combines TRBV5-1 with TRBJ2-3; D may be TRBD2 (6 bases). CDR3 length: 17 amino acids. The germline V gene has CDR1 SGHRS and CDR2 YFSETQ. Trimming shortened V by 1 base and J by 0 bases, and 15 bases separated the two germline ends. DNA of the CDR3: TGCGCCAGCAGCTTGTTCTCCGGGAGAACTAGCACAGATACGCAGTATTTT. Its protein product is CASSLFSGRTSTDTQYF.

This chain joins TRBV7-2 and TRBJ2-5; 7 nucleotides align to TRBD1. CDR1 is SGHTA and CDR2 is FQGNSA in the germline V gene. With V trimmed by 2 bases and J by 5 bases, 5 bases remained unmatched. This CDR3 has 14 residues. This CDR3 is CASSLKGAWETQYF. For the CDR3, the DNA is TGTGCCAGCAGCTTAAAGGGGGCTTGGGAGACCCAGTACTTC. The full variable domain, in which reference TRBV7-2 and TRBJ2-5 provide the parts outside the CDR3, is GAGVSQSPSNKVTEKGKDVELRCDPISGHTALYWYRQSLGQGLEFLIYFQGNSAPDKSGLPSDRFSAERTGGSVSTLTIQRTQQEDSAVYLCASSLKGAWETQYFGPGTRLLVL.

The chain recombines TRBV7-9 with TRBJ2-3; D perhaps matches TRBD1 (6 bases). The CDR3 totals 15 residues. From germline, CDR1 is SEHNR and CDR2 FQNEAQ (reference sequence). V was clipped by 4 bases and J by 5 bases, with 16 bases between them. The CDR3 loop is CASSSTGRLGDTQYF. In DNA, the CDR3 is TGTGCCAGCAGCTCCACAGGGCGCCTAGGAGATACGCAGTATTTT.

This clone has just a few counts. The rearrangement joins TRBV25-1 to TRBJ2-5; TRBD1 or TRBD2 may be the D gene (5 bases each). CDR3 size: 13 residues. Trimming left V 3 bases short and J 4 bases short, with 9 bases between. Germline loops: CDR1 MGHDK, CDR2 SYGVNS. The chain's CDR3 is CASSDPGAETQYF. The CDR3 DNA reads TGTGCCAGCAGTGATCCCGGGGCAGAGACCCAGTACTTC.

The gene calls are TRBV9 and TRBJ2-5; 8 positions match TRBD2. The CDR3 loop spans 13 amino acids. The junction had 2 bases not matched to a gene; V was cut back by 0 bases and J by 7 bases. Germline V CDR1 and CDR2: SGDLS, YYNGEE. The CDR3 DNA is TGTGCCAGCAGCGTAGCTACTAGCGGGACCCAGTACTTC. Protein: CASSVATSGTQYF.

This clone has a handful of counts. The V and J genes are TRBV28 and TRBJ2-3; no reliable D call. Germline CDR1 reads MDHEN; CDR2 reads SYDVKM. This CDR3 has 11 amino acids. V gave up 8 bases and J gave up 3 bases, with 6 bases separating them. The CDR3 DNA reads TGTGCCAGCCTACATACAGATACGCAGTATTTT. Amino acid sequence: CASLHTDTQYF.

In DNA, the CDR3 is TGTGCCAGCAGCCAAGTCCAATGGACAGGGGGCAAAGTAATAGGCAATGAGCAGTTCTTC. This codes for CASSQVQWTGGKVIGNEQFF. J is TRBJ2-1 and V is TRBV4-2, with TRBD1 matching 11 bases. The CDR3 is 20 residues long. Germline CDR1 is LGHNA and CDR2 is YNFKEQ. Trimming removed 1 base from V and 6 bases from J; junction bases left unmatched: 17.

This sequence joins TRBV18 and TRBJ2-7; TRBD1 matches at 8 bases. This CDR3 has 14 residues. V shed 4 bases and J 0 bases; nucleotides not matched to a gene: 2. Germline CDR1 is KGHSH and CDR2 is LQKENI. CDR3 coding DNA: TGTGCCAGCTCACTAGGACAGGGCTCCTACGAGCAGTACGTC. It codes for CASSLGQGSYEQYV.

This rearrangement joins TRBV10-3 to TRBJ1-1; D might be TRBD1 (5 bases). CDR3 length: 14 amino acids. Germline V gene data show CDR1 as ENHRY and CDR2 as SYGVKD. Trimming cost V 4 bases and J 5 bases, with 14 bases left between them. In DNA, the CDR3 is TGTGCCATCAGTGGAGGGACCCAGGTGACTGAAGCTTTCTTT. This gives the protein CAISGGTQVTEAFF.

CDR3 residues: CAISDNTKTNYGYTF. The CDR3 nucleotides are TGTGCCATCAGTGATAACACCAAAACTAACTATGGCTACACCTTC. The chain employs TRBV10-3 and TRBJ1-2, with D unresolved. This CDR3 contains 15 residues. Looked up from germline, CDR1 is ENHRY and CDR2 is SYGVKD. Trimming pared 3 bases from V and 0 bases from J, leaving 11 bases between.

The table lists this clone with a few counts. The chain carries TRBV9 and TRBJ1-1, with no clear D. The germline V gene encodes CDR1 SGDLS and CDR2 YYNGEE. The CDR3 contains 14 residues. V lost 0 bases, J lost 1 base, and 7 bases lay in between. CDR3 protein: CASSVVAGNTEAFF. As DNA, the CDR3 is TGTGCCAGCAGCGTAGTCGCCGGGAACACTGAAGCTTTCTTT.

This clone was seen more than once but under ten times. This sequence joins TRBV4-1 and TRBJ2-5, with D perhaps given as TRBD1 or TRBD2 (5 bases each). Trimming removed 3 bases from V and 2 bases from J, with 10 bases in between. The CDR3 loop spans 14 amino acids. Germline V gene data show CDR1 as MGHRA and CDR2 as YSYEKL. The CDR3 region has the DNA TGCGCCAGCAGCCAGGGGACGGTACAAGAGACCCAGTACTTC. Translation: CASSQGTVQETQYF.

The chain couples TRBV5-1 to TRBJ1-2; 9 bases fit TRBD1. With 2 bases clipped from V and 4 bases from J, the junction kept 9 bases outside the gene matches. This CDR3 contains 16 residues. CDR1 and CDR2 (germline): SGHRS, YFSETQ. CDR3 residues: CASSFEGTGFGYGYTF. The CDR3 DNA sequence: TGCGCCAGCAGCTTTGAGGGGACAGGGTTTGGCTATGGCTACACCTTC.

This clone was seen a handful of times. The rearrangement links TRBV7-2 to TRBJ2-2, with no clear D. Germline V gene data show CDR1 as SGHTA and CDR2 as FQGNSA. The CDR3 has 13 amino acids. Trimming took 6 bases from V and 0 from J, leaving 5 bases between them. The CDR3 is CASRRPNTGELFF. CDR3 DNA: TGTGCCAGCAGACGTCCGAACACCGGGGAGCTGTTTTTT.

The chain links TRBV5-1 to TRBJ1-4; tentatively, D is TRBD1 (5 bases). Trimming removed 1 base from V and 8 bases from J, with 15 bases in between. The CDR3 is 15 amino acids. Per germline, CDR1 SGHRS and CDR2 YFSETQ. DNA of the CDR3: TGCGCCAGCAGCTTGTCCCCGGACATTGGAGAAAAACTGTTTTTT. Protein sequence: CASSLSPDIGEKLFF.

This clone has only a few counts. V is TRBV7-2 and J is TRBJ2-5; 8 bases match TRBD1. The junction had 8 bases not matched to a gene; V was cut back by 4 bases and J by 4 bases. Germline CDR1 reads SGHTA; CDR2 reads FQGNSA. This CDR3 is built from 15 residues. The DNA for the CDR3 is TGTGCCAGCAGCTCCGACAGGGGTGGACGAGAGACCCAGTACTTC. Amino acid sequence: CASSSDRGGRETQYF. Filled out from reference TRBV7-2 and TRBJ2-5, the complete variable domain reads GAGVSQSPSNKVTEKGKDVELRCDPISGHTALYWYRQSLGQGLEFLIYFQGNSAPDKSGLPSDRFSAERTGGSVSTLTIQRTQQEDSAVYLCASSSDRGGRETQYFGPGTRLLVL.

This clone was picked up a small number of times. The chain is built from TRBV15 and TRBJ2-1, with 9 bases aligning to TRBD2. Germline assignment: CDR1 LNHNV and CDR2 YYDKDF (reference sequence). The junction had 15 bases not matched to a gene; V was cut back by 6 bases and J by 0 bases. CDR3 length equals 19 residues. The CDR3 bases are TGTGCCACCAGTAGAATCCTAGCGGGAAGGGTCAGCTCCTACAATGAGCAGTTCTTC. Protein product: CATSRILAGRVSSYNEQFF.

This clone was found a few times. The chain carries TRBV7-3 and TRBJ2-7; D not resolved. CDR3 length: 14 amino acids. V was cut by 5 bases and J by 2 bases, with 13 bases left in between. The germline V gene has CDR1 SGHTA and CDR2 FQGTGA. The CDR3 here is CASSPNSRPYEQYF. The DNA of the CDR3 is TGTGCCAGCAGCCCCAATTCTCGTCCCTACGAGCAGTACTTC.

This clone appeared a few times. This chain links TRBV29-1 with TRBJ2-7; a possible D gene is TRBD2 (6 bases). Looked up from germline, CDR1 is SQVTM and CDR2 is ANQGSEA. Trimming shortened V by 4 bases and J by 3 bases, and 7 bases separated the two germline ends. The CDR3 totals 11 residues. The CDR3 nucleotides read TGCAGCGTTGCCGGGGGCTACGAGCAGTACTTC. Translating it yields CSVAGGYEQYF.

In regard to this clone: Other DNA sequences in the sample encode the same CDR3. The chain links TRBV9 to TRBJ2-1; tentatively, D is TRBD2 (7 bases). Germline CDR1 and CDR2: SGDLS and YYNGEE. V was trimmed by 0 bases and J by 7 bases, leaving 14 bases between them. The CDR3 consists of 15 residues. In DNA, the CDR3 is TGTGCCAGCAGCGTAGTCCCGGGGGGCGGGAATGAGCAGTTCTTC. Its protein product is CASSVVPGGGNEQFF.

A single count supports this clone. The chain employs TRBV20-1 and TRBJ2-3, with no clear D. Germline CDR1 reads DFQATT; CDR2 reads SNEGSKA (reference sequence). This CDR3 has 11 amino acids. With 5 bases removed from V and 5 bases from J, the gap between germline ends came to 8 bases. Here the CDR3 reads CSASTRDTQYF. CDR3 nucleotides: TGCAGTGCTTCAACTCGAGATACGCAGTATTTT.

The V and J genes are TRBV2 and TRBJ2-5; D remains ambiguous. The germline V gene encodes CDR1 SNHLY and CDR2 FYNNEI. The V and J ends lost 2 bases and 1 base respectively, with 11 bases between them. The CDR3 contains 15 residues. The CDR3 reads CASSELDRFQETQYF. The CDR3 nucleotides read TGTGCCAGCAGTGAATTGGATCGGTTCCAAGAGACCCAGTACTTC.

The rearrangement links TRBV5-4 to TRBJ1-2, with D perhaps TRBD1 (5 bases). This CDR3 has 16 amino acids. CDR1 SGHNT and CDR2 YYREEE come from the germline V gene (reference sequence). Trimming took 0 bases from V and 2 from J, leaving 14 bases between them. This CDR3 reads CASSLVTGLLNYGYTF. The CDR3 DNA follows: TGTGCCAGCAGCTTGGTTACAGGTCTCCTCAACTATGGCTACACCTTC.

This clone turned up a few times. A read error may produce the germline difference seen at one junction end. V gene TRBV7-9 combines with J gene TRBJ2-1; D not resolved. Germline-derived CDR1 and CDR2 are SEHNR and FQNEAQ (reference sequence). CDR3 length: 14 residues. The CDR3 region is CASSLNTRNNEQFF. CDR3 DNA sequence: TGTGCCAGCAGCTTAAATACCCGTAACAACGAGCAGTTCTTC.